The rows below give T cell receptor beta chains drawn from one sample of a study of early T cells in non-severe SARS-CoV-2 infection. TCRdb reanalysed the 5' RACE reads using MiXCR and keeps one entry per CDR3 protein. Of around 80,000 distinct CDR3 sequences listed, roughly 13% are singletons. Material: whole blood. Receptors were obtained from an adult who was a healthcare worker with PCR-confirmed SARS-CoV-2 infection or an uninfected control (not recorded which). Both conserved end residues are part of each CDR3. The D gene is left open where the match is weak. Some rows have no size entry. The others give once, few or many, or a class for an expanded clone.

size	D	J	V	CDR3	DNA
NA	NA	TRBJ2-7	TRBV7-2	CASSWDPYEQYF	TGTGCCAGCAGCTGGGATCCCTACGAGCAGTACTTC
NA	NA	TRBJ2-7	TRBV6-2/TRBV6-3	CASSYSRDKGYEQYF	TGTGCCAGCAGTTACTCCCGGGACAAGGGATACGAGCAGTACTTC
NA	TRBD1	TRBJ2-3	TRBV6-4	CASSDGTGGTDTQYF	TGTGCCAGCAGTGACGGGACAGGGGGCACAGATACGCAGTATTTT
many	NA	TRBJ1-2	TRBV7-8	CASSRDTNYGYTF	TGTGCCAGCAGCAGAGACACAAATTATGGCTACACCTTC
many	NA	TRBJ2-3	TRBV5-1	CASSLLGDTQYF	TGCGCCAGCAGCTTGTTAGGAGATACGCAGTATTTT
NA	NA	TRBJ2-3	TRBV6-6	CASSPPGDTQYF	TGTGCCAGCAGCCCACCGGGAGATACGCAGTATTTT
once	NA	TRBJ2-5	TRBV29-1	CSAGGGETQYF	TGCAGCGCCGGTGGTGGCGAGACCCAGTACTTC
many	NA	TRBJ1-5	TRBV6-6	CASSYSGGAGSGNQPQHF	TGTGCCAGCAGTTACTCCGGGGGGGCAGGGAGTGGCAATCAGCCCCAGCATTTT
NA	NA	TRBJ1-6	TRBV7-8	CASSFGGGFESPLHF	TGTGCCAGCAGCTTCGGAGGGGGATTCGAGTCACCCCTCCACTTT
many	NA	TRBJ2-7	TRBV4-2	CASSQDLGRIYEQYF	TGTGCCAGCAGCCAAGATCTCGGCAGGATCTACGAGCAGTACTTC
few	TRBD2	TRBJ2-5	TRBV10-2	CASSFGTSGLETQYF	TGCGCCAGCAGCTTTGGGACTAGCGGCCTAGAGACCCAGTACTTC
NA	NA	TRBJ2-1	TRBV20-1	CSARSRQSTSYNEQFF	TGCAGTGCCCGCTCACGACAGTCGACCTCCTACAATGAGCAGTTCTTC
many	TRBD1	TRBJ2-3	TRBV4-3	CASSQETGGTDTQYF	TGCGCCAGCAGCCAAGAGACAGGGGGTACAGATACGCAGTATTTT
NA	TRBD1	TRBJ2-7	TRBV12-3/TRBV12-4	CASSFWGQGTYEQYF	TGTGCCAGCAGTTTTTGGGGACAGGGGACCTACGAGCAGTACTTC
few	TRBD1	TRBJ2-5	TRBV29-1	CSAAPGTGSVGTQYF	TGCAGCGCTGCCCCGGGGACAGGGTCTGTCGGGACCCAGTACTTC
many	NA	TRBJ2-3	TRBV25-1	CASSEWTLADTQYF	TGTGCCAGCAGTGAGTGGACATTAGCAGATACGCAGTATTTT
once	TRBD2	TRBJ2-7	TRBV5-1	CASSLASGGEQYF	TGCGCCAGCAGCTTGGCTAGCGGGGGCGAGCAGTACTTC
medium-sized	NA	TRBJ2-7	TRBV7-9	CASSLDPGGQYF	TGTGCCAGCAGCCTCGACCCGGGCGGGCAGTACTTC
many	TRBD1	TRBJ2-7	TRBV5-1	CASSLEGTGYEQYF	TGCGCCAGCAGCTTGGAGGGGACAGGTTACGAGCAGTACTTC
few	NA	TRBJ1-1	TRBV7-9	CASSQSTGLTEAFF	TGTGCCAGCAGCCAGTCAACAGGGTTAACTGAAGCTTTCTTT
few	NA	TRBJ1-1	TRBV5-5	CASSSLQTANTEAFF	TGTGCCAGCAGCTCCCTCCAAACCGCGAACACTGAAGCTTTCTTT
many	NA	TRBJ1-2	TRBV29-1	CSVSSRASNPYGYTF	TGCAGCGTTTCCAGCCGGGCCTCGAACCCCTATGGCTACACCTTC